What follows are 28 T cell receptor beta chains derived from one specimen sequenced in a study of cytomegalovirus exposure and HLA in healthy donors. Use of 60 Vbeta and 13 Jbeta primers characterized the PCR. Generated by immunoSEQ multiplex PCR, the TCRdb table keeps only in-frame clones and is missing some. The sample contains some 150,000 clones, less than 85% of which appear only once. Sequenced material: PBMCs. The receptors here all came from a male donor in good health and CMV-seronegative.

The rearrangement joins TRBV5-1 to TRBJ2-5; TRBD2 agrees at 16 bases. V shed 4 bases and J 5 bases; nucleotides not matched to a gene: 8. The CDR3 totals 17 residues. The V gene's germline CDR1 is SGHRS and CDR2 YFSETQ. CDR3 amino acids: CASSPGTSGGALETQYF. For the CDR3, the DNA is TGCGCCAGCAGCCCCGGGACTAGCGGGGGGGCTTTGGAGACCCAGTACTTC. Full variable domain (missing parts from reference TRBV5-1 and TRBJ2-5): KAGVTQTPRYLIKTRGQQVTLSCSPISGHRSVSWYQQTPGQGLQFLFEYFSETQRNKGNFPGRFSGRQFSNSRSEMNVSTLELGDSALYLCASSPGTSGGALETQYFGPGTRLLVL.

The chain combines TRBV27 with TRBJ1-2; 7 bases map to TRBD1. This CDR3 is built from 14 residues. The germline gives CDR1 MNHEY, CDR2 SMNVEV (reference sequence). The V and J ends lost 2 bases and 6 bases, in that order; junction bases with no gene match: 6. CDR3 nucleotides: TGTGCCAGCAGTTTAATCCCAGGGGGAGATGGCTACACCTTC. Translated, it gives CASSLIPGGDGYTF.

This clone has more than one count but fewer than ten. The rearrangement joins TRBV6-1 to TRBJ2-7; TRBD1 matches at 7 bases. In germline, CDR1 is MNHNS, CDR2 SASEGT. J lost 4 bases, V lost 2 bases, and 8 bases had no gene match. CDR3 size: 15 residues. CDR3 DNA sequence: TGTGCCAGCAGTGAACCGTCAGGGGGACGATACGAGCAGTACTTC. Translating gives CASSEPSGGRYEQYF.

The chain employs TRBV6-1 and TRBJ2-5; tentatively, D is TRBD1 (6 bases). TRBJ2-7 explains the end of the DNA better; the J call may be wrong. There are 14 residues in the CDR3. Germline V gene lookup returns CDR1 MNHNS and CDR2 SASEGT. CDR3 region: CAVSLPGAGYEQYF. The CDR3, as DNA: TGTGCCGTTTCTCTCCCAGGGGCAGGCTACGAGCAGTACTTC.

The V and J genes are TRBV5-4 and TRBJ2-1; the match to TRBD1 covers 7 bases. CDR3 length: 14 amino acids. After removal of 2 bases from V and 5 bases from J, the junction contained 4 bases not matched to a gene. CDR1 and CDR2 (germline): SGHNT, YYREEE (reference sequence). The CDR3 region is CASSLTGANNEQFF. The DNA for the CDR3 is TGTGCCAGCAGCTTAACAGGGGCTAACAATGAGCAGTTCTTC.

This clone was detected a few times. The V call is TRBV9, the J call TRBJ2-1; D call uncertain. The V gene's germline CDR1 is SGDLS and CDR2 YYNGEE. Trimming took off 0 bases at V and 4 bases at J, with 8 bases between the two ends. This CDR3 has 14 amino acids. Written as DNA, the CDR3 is TGTGCCAGCAGCGTAGAATTATCGTACAATGAGCAGTTCTTC. Protein sequence: CASSVELSYNEQFF.

The chain carries TRBV10-1 and TRBJ1-2; D remains ambiguous. Germline CDR1 WNHNN, CDR2 SYGVQD (reference sequence). Trimming removed 6 bases at V and 4 bases at J, with 12 bases between. The CDR3 has 13 residues. The CDR3 here is CASSTAGTYGYTF. The DNA for the CDR3 is TGCGCCAGCAGCACGGCGGGTACCTATGGCTACACCTTC.

The chain is built from TRBV9 and TRBJ2-2, with D tentatively TRBD1 (6 bases). Germline CDR1 is SGDLS and CDR2 is YYNGEE. V was shortened by 3 bases and J by 2 bases, with 14 bases between the two germline ends. The CDR3 is 16 amino acids. The CDR3 bases are TGTGCCAGCAGCGCCCAGTCCAGGGGAAACACCGGGGAGCTGTTTTTT. This codes for CASSAQSRGNTGELFF. Variable domain in full (rest from reference TRBV9 and TRBJ2-2): DSGVTQTPKHLITATGQRVTLRCSPRSGDLSVYWYQQSLDQGLQFLIQYYNGEERAKGNILERFSAQQFPDLHSELNLSSLELGDSALYFCASSAQSRGNTGELFFGEGSRLTVL.

The rearrangement uses TRBV18 and TRBJ1-1; 7 bases fit TRBD1. This CDR3 comprises 14 residues. V gave up 2 bases and J gave up 2 bases; unmatched junction bases: 2. Per the germline V gene, CDR1 is KGHSH and CDR2 is LQKENI. The DNA of the CDR3 is TGTGCCAGCTCACCAGCAGGGGGTAACACTGAAGCTTTCTTT. The encoded protein is CASSPAGGNTEAFF.

The chain recombines TRBV4-1 with TRBJ2-5, with 9 nucleotides matching TRBD1. The J call is in doubt because the DNA end fits TRBJ2-7 better. Germline V gene data show CDR1 as MGHRA and CDR2 as YSYEKL. The CDR3 consists of 17 residues. The CDR3 DNA follows: TGCGCCAGCAGCCAATGGGTGGACAGGGGCATTATGAGCGAGCAGTACTTC. Translation: CASSQWVDRGIMSEQYF.

This clone turned up a few times. The chain couples TRBV5-4 to TRBJ1-2; unclear D gene. This CDR3 contains 12 residues. In germline, CDR1 is SGHNT, CDR2 YYREEE (reference sequence). The V end was cut by 1 base, the J end by 8 bases, with 9 bases between. The CDR3, as DNA: TGTGCCAGCAGCTTGCGAGGAGCCGGCTACACCTTC. Protein: CASSLRGAGYTF. Filled out from reference TRBV5-4 and TRBJ1-2, the complete variable domain reads ETGVTQSPTHLIKTRGQQVTLRCSSQSGHNTVSWYQQALGQGPQFIFQYYREEENGRGNFPPRFSGLQFPNYSSELNVNALELDDSALYLCASSLRGAGYTFGSGTRLTVV.

This chain joins TRBV7-9 and TRBJ2-3, with D uncertain. CDR3 length equals 14 residues. CDR1 is SEHNR, CDR2 FQNEAQ, per germline (reference sequence). V was pared by 1 base and J by 8 bases, with 13 bases between. CDR3 bases: TGTGCCAGCAGCTTAGGTTTAACCGGTGGTACGCAGTATTTT. Translation: CASSLGLTGGTQYF.

This chain uses TRBV18 with TRBJ1-5; D unclear. V was shortened by 3 bases and J by 4 bases, with 7 bases between the two germline ends. The length of the CDR3 is 13 residues. Germline V lookup: CDR1 KGHSH, CDR2 LQKENI. DNA of the CDR3: TGTGCCAGCTCACCGAGCGAGAATCAGCCCCAGCATTTT. Amino acid sequence: CASSPSENQPQHF.

This chain links TRBV5-1 with TRBJ2-1; 8 positions agree with TRBD2. Germline V gene data show CDR1 as SGHRS and CDR2 as YFSETQ. Germline trimming cut 4 bases from V and 7 bases from J; bases unmatched to any gene: 10. This CDR3 contains 15 residues. The CDR3 region has the DNA TGCGCCAGCAGCCGAGGCGCGGGGGGTGTTAATGAGCAGTTCTTC. It specifies CASSRGAGGVNEQFF.

The chain carries TRBV6-5 and TRBJ1-2, with a possible D match to TRBD1 (6 bases). V dropped 6 bases and J dropped 2 bases, with 10 bases sitting between them. Germline V gene lookup returns CDR1 MNHEY and CDR2 SVGAGI. This CDR3 spans 13 amino acids. The CDR3, as DNA: TGTGCCAGCAGGCGGACAGAGAACTATGGCTACACCTTC. Its protein product is CASRRTENYGYTF.

The chain is built from TRBV6-1 and TRBJ2-7; 10 positions agree with TRBD1. The CDR3 loop spans 14 amino acids. Germline values: CDR1 MNHNS, CDR2 SASEGT. After removal of 8 bases from V and 2 bases from J, the junction contained 6 bases not matched to a gene. CDR3 in amino acids: CASQRGTGAYEQYF. DNA of the CDR3: TGTGCCAGCCAAAGGGGGACAGGGGCCTACGAGCAGTACTTC.

V gene TRBV5-4 combines with J gene TRBJ2-2, with 13 bases that match TRBD2. V shed 4 bases and J 2 bases; nucleotides not matched to a gene: 2. The CDR3 has 16 residues. Germline CDR1 SGHNT, CDR2 YYREEE (reference sequence). Here the CDR3 reads CASSRLAGGNTGELFF. The CDR3 region has the DNA TGTGCCAGCAGCAGACTAGCGGGGGGAAACACCGGGGAGCTGTTTTTT.

The V call is TRBV30, the J call TRBJ2-2; tentative D call: TRBD1 (6 bases). Germline assignment: CDR1 GTSNPN and CDR2 SVGIG (reference sequence). V gave up 0 bases and J gave up 4 bases, with 9 bases separating them. This CDR3 contains 14 residues. CDR3 in amino acids: CAWSVVGGTGELFF. In nucleotides, the CDR3 is TGTGCCTGGAGTGTAGTAGGGGGCACCGGGGAGCTGTTTTTT.

This clone showed up just a few times. The rearrangement uses TRBV7-3 and TRBJ2-6, with TRBD1 identical over 9 bases. The CDR3 length is 18 residues. V dropped 5 bases and J dropped 3; count of bases not matched to a gene: 11. Germline V gene lookup returns CDR1 SGHTA and CDR2 FQGTGA. Written as DNA, the CDR3 is TGTGCCAGCAGCCCCCTGGGGACAGGGACCTTTGGGGCCAACGTCCTGACTTTC. Protein: CASSPLGTGTFGANVLTF.

The chain combines TRBV6-1 with TRBJ1-5, with TRBD1 matching 7 bases. V shed 1 base and J 6 bases; nucleotides not matched to a gene: 0. Germline V gene data show CDR1 as MNHNS and CDR2 as SASEGT. This CDR3 region has 13 residues. CDR3 nucleotides: TGTGCCAGCAGTGAAGGACAGGGTCAGCCCCAGCATTTT. Protein sequence: CASSEGQGQPQHF.

This chain links TRBV5-1 with TRBJ2-1, with 9 bases that match TRBD1. The CDR3 has 17 amino acids. The germline V gene has CDR1 SGHRS and CDR2 YFSETQ. The trim removed 4 bases at V and 4 bases at J, leaving 12 bases unmatched. CDR3 in DNA: TGCGCCAGCAGCCCGGAACAGGGGGCGTATGGATACAATGAGCAGTTCTTC. This sequence encodes CASSPEQGAYGYNEQFF.

This clone was observed a handful of times. The chain employs TRBV2 and TRBJ1-6, with D perhaps matching TRBD1 (5 bases). The CDR3 spans 15 residues. V was clipped by 7 bases and J by 10 bases, with 20 bases between them. Germline CDR1 and CDR2: SNHLY and FYNNEI. The CDR3 region has the DNA TGTGCCAGCAACCAAGTAGGTCAGGGAGGCTCACCCCTCCACTTT. It encodes CASNQVGQGGSPLHF.

V usage is TRBV5-4 and J usage is TRBJ2-7; D is ambiguous. This CDR3 region has 14 residues. V was clipped by 4 bases and J by 3 bases, with 14 bases between them. Germline CDR1 reads SGHNT; CDR2 reads YYREEE (reference sequence). The CDR3 region has the DNA TGTGCCAGCAGCACCGACTTTGATCACTACGAGCAGTACTTC. Amino acids: CASSTDFDHYEQYF.

On this clone itself: It is likely a read error, because the conserved phenylalanine at the end of the CDR3 is missing. No DNA is shown, since the ends of the CDR3 on it are uncertain; the CDR3 is the one TCRdb lists. The V call is TRBV21-1, the J call TRBJ1-2; the tabulated D call, TRBD1, remains unverified against the DNA. TRBV21-1 is a pseudogene segment. The CDR3 totals 9 residues, both ends included. The CDR3 here is CASSKERRG.

The chain carries TRBV27 and TRBJ2-1, with 9 bases aligning to TRBD1. CDR1 is MNHEY and CDR2 is SMNVEV in the germline V gene (reference sequence). V lost 5 bases and J lost 7; bases outside the gene matches: 12. This CDR3 has 16 residues. The CDR3 DNA is TGTGCCAGCAGTAGTTATATGGGGACAGGGTTGAATGAGCAGTTCTTC. Protein sequence: CASSSYMGTGLNEQFF.

The chain joins TRBV20-1 to TRBJ2-5; 7 bases fit TRBD2. J lost 2 bases, V lost 7 bases, and 1 base had no gene match. The germline V gene has CDR1 DFQATT and CDR2 SNEGSKA (reference sequence). The CDR3 extends over 11 amino acids. CDR3 residues: CSVGGQETQYF. The CDR3 nucleotides read TGCAGTGTGGGGGGGCAAGAGACCCAGTACTTC.

This chain uses TRBV4-2 with TRBJ2-1; TRBD2 aligns across 8 bases. Germline V gives CDR1 LGHNA, CDR2 YNFKEQ. This CDR3 spans 16 amino acids. Trimming removed 8 bases from V and 3 bases from J; junction bases left unmatched: 12. The CDR3 sequence is CASGKTSGSYYNEQFF. The DNA of the CDR3 is TGTGCCAGCGGCAAGACGAGCGGGAGTTACTACAATGAGCAGTTCTTC.

The chain carries TRBV9 and TRBJ2-5, with D possibly being TRBD2 (5 bases). Germline lookup yields CDR1 SGDLS and CDR2 YYNGEE. The CDR3 runs to 16 residues. V lost 0 bases, J lost 5 bases, and 17 bases lay in between. This CDR3 reads CASSVADGGGWETQYF. CDR3 coding DNA: TGTGCCAGCAGCGTAGCTGATGGCGGCGGGTGGGAGACCCAGTACTTC.